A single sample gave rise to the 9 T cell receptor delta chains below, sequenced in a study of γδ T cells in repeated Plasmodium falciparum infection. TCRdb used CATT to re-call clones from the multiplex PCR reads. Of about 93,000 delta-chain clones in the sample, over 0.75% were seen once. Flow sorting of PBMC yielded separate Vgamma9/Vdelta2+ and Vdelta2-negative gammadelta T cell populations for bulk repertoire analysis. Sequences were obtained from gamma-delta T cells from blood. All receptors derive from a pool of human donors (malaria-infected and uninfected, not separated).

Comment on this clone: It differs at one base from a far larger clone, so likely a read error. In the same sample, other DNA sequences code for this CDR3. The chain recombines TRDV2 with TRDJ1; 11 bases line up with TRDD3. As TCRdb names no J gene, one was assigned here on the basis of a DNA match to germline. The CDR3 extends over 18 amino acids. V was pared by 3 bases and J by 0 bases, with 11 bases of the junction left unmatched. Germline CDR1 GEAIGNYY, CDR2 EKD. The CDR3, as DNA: TGTGCCTGTGACCGCTGCGTGCTGGGGGATACTTACACCGATAAACTCATCTTT. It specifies CACDRCVLGDTYTDKLIF.

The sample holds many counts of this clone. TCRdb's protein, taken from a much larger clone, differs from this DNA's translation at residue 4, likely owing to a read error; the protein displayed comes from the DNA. The DNA for the CDR3 is TGTGCCTGTGGCACAAGTAGGGGGACAGGCTCCTGGGACACCCGACAGATGTTTTTC. Translating it yields CACGTSRGTGSWDTRQMFF. This sequence joins TRDV2 and TRDJ3, with D tentatively TRDD3 (6 bases). No J gene is reported in TCRdb; it was inferred here by comparing the DNA with germline. Germline CDR1 is GEAIGNYY and CDR2 is EKD. This CDR3 region has 19 residues. V was cut by 5 bases and J by 0 bases, with 19 bases left in between.

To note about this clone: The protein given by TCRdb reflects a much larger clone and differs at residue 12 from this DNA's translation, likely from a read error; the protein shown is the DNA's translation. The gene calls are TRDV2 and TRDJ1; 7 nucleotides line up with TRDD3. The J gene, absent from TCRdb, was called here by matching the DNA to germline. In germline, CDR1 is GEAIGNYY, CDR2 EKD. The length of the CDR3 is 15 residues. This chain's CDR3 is CACDAVGENTDRLIF. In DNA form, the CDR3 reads TGTGCCTGTGACGCCGTGGGGGAAAACACCGATAGACTCATCTTT.

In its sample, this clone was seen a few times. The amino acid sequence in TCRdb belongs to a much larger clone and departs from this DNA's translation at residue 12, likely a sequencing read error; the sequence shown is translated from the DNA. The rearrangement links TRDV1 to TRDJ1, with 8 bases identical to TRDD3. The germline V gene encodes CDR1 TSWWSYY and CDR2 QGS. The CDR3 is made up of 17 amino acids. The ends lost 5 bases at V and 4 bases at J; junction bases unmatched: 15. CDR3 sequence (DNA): TGTGCTCTTGGGACCGCTTCCTTCTGGGGGAGACGCGATAAACTCATCTTT. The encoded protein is CALGTASFWGRRDKLIF.

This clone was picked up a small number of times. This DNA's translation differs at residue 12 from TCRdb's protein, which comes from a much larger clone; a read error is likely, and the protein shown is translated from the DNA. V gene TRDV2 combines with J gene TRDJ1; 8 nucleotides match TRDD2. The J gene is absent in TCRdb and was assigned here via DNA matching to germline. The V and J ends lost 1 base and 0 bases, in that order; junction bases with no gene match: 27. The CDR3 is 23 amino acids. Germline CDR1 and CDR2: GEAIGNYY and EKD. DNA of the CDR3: TGTGCCTGTGACACGATTCGGGGCTCTTCCTACGGGCAGGGGGAACTACACACCGATAAACTCATCTTT. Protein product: CACDTIRGSSYGQGELHTDKLIF.

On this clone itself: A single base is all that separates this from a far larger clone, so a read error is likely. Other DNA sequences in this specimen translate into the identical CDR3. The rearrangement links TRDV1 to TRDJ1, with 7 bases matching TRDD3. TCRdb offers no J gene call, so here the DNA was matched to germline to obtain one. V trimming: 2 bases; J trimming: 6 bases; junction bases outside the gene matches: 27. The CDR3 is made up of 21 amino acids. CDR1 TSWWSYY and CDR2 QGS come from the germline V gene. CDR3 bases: TGTGCTCTTGGGGAAAAACGGCGTTGTTCTGGGGGGTATGAAGGAACTTATAAACTCATCTTT. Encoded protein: CALGEKRRCSGGYEGTYKLIF.

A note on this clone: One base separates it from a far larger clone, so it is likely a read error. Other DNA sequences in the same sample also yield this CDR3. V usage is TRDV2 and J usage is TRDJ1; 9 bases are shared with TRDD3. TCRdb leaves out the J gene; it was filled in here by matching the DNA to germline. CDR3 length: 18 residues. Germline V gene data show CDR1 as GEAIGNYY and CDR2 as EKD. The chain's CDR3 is CACDTLEGLGDDTDKLIF. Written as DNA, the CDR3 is TGTGCCTGCGACACTTTGGAAGGACTGGGGGACGACACCGATAAACTCATCTTT.

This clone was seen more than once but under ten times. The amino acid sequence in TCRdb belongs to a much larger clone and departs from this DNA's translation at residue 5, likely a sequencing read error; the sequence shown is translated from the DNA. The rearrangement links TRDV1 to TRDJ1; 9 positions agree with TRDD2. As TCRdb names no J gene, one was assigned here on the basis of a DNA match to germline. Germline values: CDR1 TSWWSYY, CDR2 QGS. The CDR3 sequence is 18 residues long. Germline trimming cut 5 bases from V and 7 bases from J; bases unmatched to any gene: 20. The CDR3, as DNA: TGTGCTCTTGGGAGCCACCTTCCTACCCTACTGGGGATCAGTAAACTCATCTTT. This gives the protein CALGSHLPTLLGISKLIF.

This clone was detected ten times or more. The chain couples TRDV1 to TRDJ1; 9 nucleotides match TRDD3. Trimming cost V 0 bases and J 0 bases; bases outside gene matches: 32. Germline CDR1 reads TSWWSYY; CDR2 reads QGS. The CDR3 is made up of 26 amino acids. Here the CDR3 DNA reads TGTGCTCTTGGGGAACTTGGGGGCTCCCTTCAGGGGATACGCGGGGGCTCTAGGCGGTACACCGATAAACTCATCTTT. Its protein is CALGELGGSLQGIRGGSRRYTDKLIF.